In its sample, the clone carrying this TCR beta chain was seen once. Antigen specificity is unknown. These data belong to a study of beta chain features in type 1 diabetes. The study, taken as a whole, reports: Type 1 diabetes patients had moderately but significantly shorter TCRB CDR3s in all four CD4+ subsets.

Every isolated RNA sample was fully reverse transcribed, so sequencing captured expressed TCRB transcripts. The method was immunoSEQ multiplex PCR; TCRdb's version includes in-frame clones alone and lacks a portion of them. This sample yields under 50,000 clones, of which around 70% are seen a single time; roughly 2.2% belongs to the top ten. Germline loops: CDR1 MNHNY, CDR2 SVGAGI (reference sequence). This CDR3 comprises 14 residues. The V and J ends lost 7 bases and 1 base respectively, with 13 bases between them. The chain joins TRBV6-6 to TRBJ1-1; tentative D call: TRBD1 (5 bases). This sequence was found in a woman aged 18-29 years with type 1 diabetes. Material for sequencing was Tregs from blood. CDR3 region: CASTERGSNTEAFF. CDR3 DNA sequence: TGTGCCAGCACCGAACGGGGGTCGAACACTGAAGCTTTCTTT.